The 23 T cell receptor beta chains in this list originate from one sample, sequenced in a study of blood T cell repertoires in COVID-19. Profiled with immunoSEQ multiplex PCR; TCRdb holds only in-frame clones, not every one. The sample holds 150,000 to 250,000 clones, roughly 94% seen once. The sample comprised peripheral blood. The origin of the receptors is a man between 25 and 39 years old with COVID-19, enrolled during active disease.

This clone has just a few counts. Other DNA sequences in the sample encode the same CDR3. The chain couples TRBV30 to TRBJ1-3; D is perhaps TRBD1 (6 bases). Germline V gene data show CDR1 as GTSNPN and CDR2 as SVGIG (reference sequence). The CDR3 contains 14 residues. V lost 3 bases to trimming and J lost 2 bases, with 11 bases between them. In DNA, the CDR3 is TGTGCCTGGAGCTGGACAGTTCCTGGAAACACCATATATTTT. Translation: CAWSWTVPGNTIYF.

The chain couples TRBV19 to TRBJ1-5; 8 nucleotides line up with TRBD1. This CDR3 spans 15 amino acids. Germline-derived CDR1 and CDR2 are LNHDA and SQIVND (reference sequence). J gave up 2 bases and V 9 bases, and 9 bases lay outside the gene matches. CDR3 sequence (DNA): TGTGCCAGCCAAACCGGACAGGGCCGCAATCAGCCCCAGCATTTT. Its protein product is CASQTGQGRNQPQHF.

The gene calls are TRBV19 and TRBJ1-1; 8 bases fit TRBD1. Germline-derived CDR1 and CDR2 are LNHDA and SQIVND (reference sequence). J was trimmed by 13 bases and V by 4 bases; bases with no gene match: 5. CDR3 size: 11 residues. For the CDR3, the DNA is TGTGCCAGTAGTACAAGGACAGGGCTTTTCTTT. Its translation is CASSTRTGLFF.

This chain connects TRBV6-1 to TRBJ1-2, with TRBD1 as a possible D gene (5 bases). The CDR3 runs 14 residues. Germline CDR1 and CDR2: MNHNS and SASEGT. V dropped 0 bases and J dropped 2 bases, with 7 bases sitting between them. The CDR3 is CASSEAKGNYGYTF. For the CDR3, the DNA is TGTGCCAGCAGTGAAGCAAAGGGGAACTATGGCTACACCTTC.

The chain joins TRBV6-1 to TRBJ1-1; D ambiguous. The CDR3 covers 11 residues. Germline assignment: CDR1 MNHNS and CDR2 SASEGT. V lost 3 bases, J lost 7 bases, and 6 bases lay in between. The DNA of the CDR3 is TGTGCCAGCAGTGAGTTCGGTGAAGCTTTCTTT. This encodes CASSEFGEAFF.

The V call is TRBV5-1, the J call TRBJ1-1, with D possibly being TRBD1 (5 bases). Between the trimmed V and J ends, which lost 4 bases and 5 bases, there was a span of 12 bases. This CDR3 region has 13 residues. Germline assignment: CDR1 SGHRS and CDR2 YFSETQ. CDR3 protein: CASSPGKGTEAFF. The CDR3 DNA follows: TGCGCCAGCAGCCCAGGGAAGGGAACTGAAGCTTTCTTT.

V usage is TRBV19 and J usage is TRBJ1-1; TRBD1 matches 8 bases. With 5 bases clipped from V and 7 bases from J, the junction kept 6 bases outside the gene matches. Germline-derived CDR1 and CDR2 are LNHDA and SQIVND (reference sequence). This CDR3 is built from 13 residues. The CDR3 bases are TGTGCCAGTAGTCCAAGGACAGGGTTTGAAGCTTTCTTT. The encoded protein is CASSPRTGFEAFF.

This chain uses TRBV6-5 with TRBJ1-2, with 9 bases that match TRBD1. V was pared by 6 bases and J by 6 bases, with 5 bases of the junction left unmatched. Germline V CDR1 and CDR2: MNHEY, SVGAGI. This CDR3 region has 13 residues. CDR3 amino acids: CASRGTGRNGYTF. The CDR3 DNA is TGTGCCAGCAGAGGGACAGGGCGGAATGGCTACACCTTC.

This clone occurred once. The rearrangement joins TRBV7-9 to TRBJ1-3; the D gene is possibly TRBD1 (5 bases). Germline V gene lookup returns CDR1 SEHNR and CDR2 FQNEAQ (reference sequence). The CDR3 runs 17 residues. Trimming removed 1 base at V and 4 bases at J, with 17 bases between. Here the CDR3 reads CASSLGGAAREGNTIYF. In nucleotides, the CDR3 is TGTGCCAGCAGCTTAGGAGGTGCTGCCAGGGAAGGAAACACCATATATTTT. Full variable domain (remainder filled in from reference TRBV7-9 and TRBJ1-3): DTGVSQNPRHKITKRGQNVTFRCDPISEHNRLYWYRQTLGQGPEFLTYFQNEAQLEKSRLLSDRFSAERPKGSFSTLEIQRTEQGDSAMYLCASSLGGAAREGNTIYFGEGSWLTVV.

The chain uses TRBV11-2 and TRBJ2-4; 9 nucleotides align to TRBD2. CDR1 SGHAT and CDR2 FQNNGV come from the germline V gene. V lost 1 base, J lost 3 bases, and 7 bases stayed unmatched. CDR3 length: 17 amino acids. This CDR3 is CASSLGLAGTGKNIQYF. The CDR3 coding sequence is TGTGCCAGCAGCTTAGGGCTAGCGGGGACCGGCAAAAACATTCAGTACTTC.

This chain connects TRBV10-1 to TRBJ1-6; D is perhaps TRBD1 (5 bases). Between the trimmed V and J ends, which lost 1 base and 7 bases, there was a span of 11 bases. The CDR3 is 15 amino acids. The germline V gene has CDR1 WNHNN and CDR2 SYGVQD (reference sequence). This CDR3 reads CASSEYRTLNSPLHF. CDR3 in DNA: TGCGCCAGCAGTGAGTACAGGACCCTCAATTCACCCCTCCACTTT.

This clone was counted a single time. The chain joins TRBV5-1 to TRBJ1-1; perhaps TRBD1 as D (6 bases). The CDR3 loop spans 14 amino acids. V was cut by 1 base and J by 3 bases, with 10 bases left in between. CDR1 and CDR2 from the germline V gene are SGHRS and YFSETQ. DNA for the CDR3: TGCGCCAGCAGCTTGATTAACAGGGACACTGAAGCTTTCTTT. Translation: CASSLINRDTEAFF. The full variable domain, its missing parts supplied by reference TRBV5-1 and TRBJ1-1, is KAGVTQTPRYLIKTRGQQVTLSCSPISGHRSVSWYQQTPGQGLQFLFEYFSETQRNKGNFPGRFSGRQFSNSRSEMNVSTLELGDSALYLCASSLINRDTEAFFGQGTRLTVV.

The rearrangement joins TRBV10-2 to TRBJ1-5; tentative D call: TRBD1 (6 bases). There are 15 residues in the CDR3. Looked up from germline, CDR1 is WSHSY and CDR2 is SAAADI. V was trimmed by 0 bases and J by 6 bases, leaving 12 bases between them. This chain's CDR3 is CASSESSRGGQPQHF. DNA for the CDR3: TGCGCCAGCAGTGAGTCTTCCAGGGGCGGTCAGCCCCAGCATTTT.

This clone was found once. The rearrangement uses TRBV2 and TRBJ1-1, with 8 bases identical to TRBD1. V was pared by 6 bases and J by 0 bases, with 12 bases of the junction left unmatched. The length of the CDR3 is 17 residues. In germline, CDR1 is SNHLY, CDR2 FYNNEI. The CDR3 DNA sequence: TGTGCCAGCAGACCCCAGGGGGCAAGCTTTATGAACACTGAAGCTTTCTTT. Its translation is CASRPQGASFMNTEAFF.

This sequence joins TRBV5-4 and TRBJ1-4; weak D call: TRBD1 (6 bases). V gave up 4 bases and J gave up 7 bases, with 14 bases separating them. Germline-derived CDR1 and CDR2 are SGHNT and YYREEE (reference sequence). The CDR3 is 14 amino acids. This chain's CDR3 is CASSPRQESEKLFF. CDR3 bases: TGTGCCAGCAGCCCACGACAGGAGTCTGAAAAACTGTTTTTT. Together with reference TRBV5-4 and TRBJ1-4, the CDR3 gives the full variable domain: ETGVTQSPTHLIKTRGQQVTLRCSSQSGHNTVSWYQQALGQGPQFIFQYYREEENGRGNFPPRFSGLQFPNYSSELNVNALELDDSALYLCASSPRQESEKLFFGSGTQLSVL.

V usage is TRBV11-2 and J usage is TRBJ2-3, with 8 positions matching TRBD2. Germline loops: CDR1 SGHAT, CDR2 FQNNGV. This CDR3 has 14 residues. V lost 3 bases, J lost 1 base, and 0 bases stayed unmatched. CDR3 bases: TGTGCCAGCAGCTTCGGGGGGGGCACAGATACGCAGTATTTT. As protein: CASSFGGGTDTQYF.

This sequence joins TRBV5-4 and TRBJ1-3; 8 positions match TRBD1. The V gene end was trimmed by 4 bases and the J gene end by 0 bases; junction bases not matched to a gene: 3. The CDR3 extends over 15 amino acids. CDR1 is SGHNT, CDR2 YYREEE, per germline (reference sequence). CDR3 protein: CASSRDRSSGNTIYF. CDR3 DNA sequence: TGTGCCAGCAGCCGGGACAGGTCCTCTGGAAACACCATATATTTT.

The genes are TRBV29-1 and TRBJ2-1; 8 nucleotides align to TRBD2. With V trimmed by 4 bases and J by 4 bases, 6 bases remained unmatched. The germline gives CDR1 SQVTM, CDR2 ANQGSEA. The CDR3 consists of 14 residues. CDR3 in amino acids: CSVVRRGAYNEQFF. CDR3 DNA sequence: TGCAGCGTTGTTCGGCGGGGGGCATACAATGAGCAGTTCTTC.

The genes are TRBV3-1 (or the pseudogene TRBV3-2) and TRBJ2-5, with TRBD2 matching 8 bases. This CDR3 spans 17 amino acids. Trimming cost V 4 bases and J 1 base; bases outside gene matches: 11. Per germline, CDR1 LGHDT and CDR2 YNNKEL (reference sequence). The CDR3 reads CASSPGERGSLQETQYF. DNA of the CDR3: TGTGCCAGCAGCCCCGGGGAGCGGGGGTCTCTCCAAGAGACCCAGTACTTC.

The chain joins TRBV10-3 to TRBJ1-3; D is unresolved. The CDR3 is made up of 12 amino acids. CDR1 is ENHRY and CDR2 is SYGVKD in the germline V gene. Trimming removed 11 bases at V and 7 bases at J, with 15 bases between. In DNA form, the CDR3 reads TGTGCCCTGTCGGAAGGGAGCAACACCATATATTTT. Its translation: CALSEGSNTIYF.

DNA of the CDR3: TGTGCCAGCTCACCACTACGCGGGTTGGACACCGGGGAGCTGTTTTTT. Translated, it gives CASSPLRGLDTGELFF. This sequence joins TRBV18 and TRBJ2-2; possibly TRBD2 for D (5 bases). The CDR3 covers 16 residues. V was clipped by 1 base and J by 3 bases, with 12 bases between them. Germline V gene data show CDR1 as KGHSH and CDR2 as LQKENI.

The chain couples TRBV7-6 to TRBJ1-2; the match to TRBD1 covers 8 bases. Per germline, CDR1 SGHVS and CDR2 FNYEAQ. The V segment lost 5 bases and the J segment 5 bases; nucleotides outside the gene matches: 10. CDR3 length: 15 residues. For the CDR3, the DNA is TGTGCCAGCAGCCTAGGACAGGGCATAGGGTATGGCTACACCTTC. Translating it yields CASSLGQGIGYGYTF.

The genes are TRBV7-3 and TRBJ1-1, with 8 bases that match TRBD1. In germline, CDR1 is SGHTA, CDR2 FQGTGA. The CDR3 extends over 13 amino acids. Trimming removed 5 bases from V and 8 bases from J; junction bases left unmatched: 7. The CDR3 here is CASSLGQGHEAFF. For the CDR3, the DNA is TGTGCCAGCAGCCTAGGACAGGGTCACGAAGCTTTCTTT.